What follows is one TCR beta chain and its context. The antigen remains undetermined. The data were obtained in a study of beta chain features in type 1 diabetes. Study-wide results and limits: Patients with Type 1 diabetes showed moderately but significantly shorter TCRB CDR3s in all four CD4+ subsets.

Expressed TCRB transcripts were sequenced because the entire RNA isolate underwent reverse transcription. Sequenced by immunoSEQ multiplex PCR; TCRdb stores in-frame clones only, minus some. This table has around 250,000 clones, about 24% appearing once. The V segment lost 2 bases and the J segment 3 bases; nucleotides outside the gene matches: 0. The V gene's germline CDR1 is SGHAT and CDR2 FQNNGV. The CDR3 has 13 residues. The origin of this receptor is a young woman with type 1 diabetes. The specimen sequenced was naive CD4+ T cells from blood. J is TRBJ2-5 and V is TRBV11-2; 7 positions match TRBD1. CDR3 sequence (DNA): TGTGCCAGCAGCTTACAGGGGGAAGAGACCCAGTACTTC. Protein sequence: CASSLQGEETQYF.